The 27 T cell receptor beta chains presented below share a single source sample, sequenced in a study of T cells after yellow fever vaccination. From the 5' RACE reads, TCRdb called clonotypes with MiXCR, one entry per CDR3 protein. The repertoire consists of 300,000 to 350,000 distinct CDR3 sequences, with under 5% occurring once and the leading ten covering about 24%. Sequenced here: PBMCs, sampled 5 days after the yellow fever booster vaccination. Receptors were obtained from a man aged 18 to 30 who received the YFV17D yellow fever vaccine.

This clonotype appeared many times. The CDR3 region has the DNA TGTGCCAGCAGGGAGAGAGGTAGAGGGCGGATCTATGGCTACACCTTC. It translates to CASRERGRGRIYGYTF. V usage is TRBV27 and J usage is TRBJ1-2; D remains ambiguous. The CDR3 covers 16 residues. The V gene lost 6 bases and the J gene lost 4 bases, with 21 bases spanning the gap. The germline gives CDR1 MNHEY, CDR2 SMNVEV (reference sequence).

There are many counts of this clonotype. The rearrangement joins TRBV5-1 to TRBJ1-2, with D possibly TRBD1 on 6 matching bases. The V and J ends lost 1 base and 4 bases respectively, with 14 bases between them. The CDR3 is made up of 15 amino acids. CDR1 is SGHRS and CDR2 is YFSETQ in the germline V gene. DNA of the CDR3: TGCGCCAGCAGCTTGAGCTCCATGGACAGCTATGGCTACACCTTC. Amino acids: CASSLSSMDSYGYTF.

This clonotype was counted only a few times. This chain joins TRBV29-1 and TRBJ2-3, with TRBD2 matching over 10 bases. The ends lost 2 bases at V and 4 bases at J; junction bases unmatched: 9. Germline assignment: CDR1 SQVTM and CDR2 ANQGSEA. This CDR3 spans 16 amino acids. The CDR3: CSVEPYSSGGADTQYF. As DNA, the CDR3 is TGCAGCGTTGAACCTTATTCTAGCGGGGGCGCAGATACGCAGTATTTT.

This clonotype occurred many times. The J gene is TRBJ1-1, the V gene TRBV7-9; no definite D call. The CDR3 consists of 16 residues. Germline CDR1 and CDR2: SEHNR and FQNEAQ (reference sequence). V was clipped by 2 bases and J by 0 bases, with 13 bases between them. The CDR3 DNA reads TGTGCCAGCAGCTTACGATTGGGGAATTTGAACACTGAAGCTTTCTTT. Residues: CASSLRLGNLNTEAFF.

CDR3 bases: TGTGCCAGCAGCCATACTAGCGGGGGGAGGCTGGGTGAGCAGTTCTTC. Protein: CASSHTSGGRLGEQFF. The rearrangement uses TRBV7-2 and TRBJ2-1; 12 bases fit TRBD2. With V trimmed by 5 bases and J by 9 bases, 11 bases remained unmatched. Germline V CDR1 and CDR2: SGHTA, FQGNSA. The CDR3 totals 16 residues.

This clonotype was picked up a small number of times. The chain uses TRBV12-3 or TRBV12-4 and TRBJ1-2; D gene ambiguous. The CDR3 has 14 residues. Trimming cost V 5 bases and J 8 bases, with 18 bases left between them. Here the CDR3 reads CASSPGRRGRGYTF. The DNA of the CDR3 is TGTGCCAGCAGTCCCGGCCGACGCGGACGAGGCTACACCTTC.

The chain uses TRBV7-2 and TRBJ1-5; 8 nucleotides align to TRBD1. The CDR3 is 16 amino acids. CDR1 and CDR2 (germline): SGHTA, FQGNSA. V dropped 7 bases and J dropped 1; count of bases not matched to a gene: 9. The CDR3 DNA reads TGTGCCAGCAACAGCCAGGGGGCAGGAAGCAATCAGCCCCAGCATTTT. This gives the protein CASNSQGAGSNQPQHF.

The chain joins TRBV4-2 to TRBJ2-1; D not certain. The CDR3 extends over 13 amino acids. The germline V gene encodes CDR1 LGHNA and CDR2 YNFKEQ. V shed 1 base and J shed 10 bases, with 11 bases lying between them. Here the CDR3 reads CASSQGGSLEQFF. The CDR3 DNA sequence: TGTGCCAGCAGCCAAGGGGGATCGTTAGAGCAGTTCTTC.

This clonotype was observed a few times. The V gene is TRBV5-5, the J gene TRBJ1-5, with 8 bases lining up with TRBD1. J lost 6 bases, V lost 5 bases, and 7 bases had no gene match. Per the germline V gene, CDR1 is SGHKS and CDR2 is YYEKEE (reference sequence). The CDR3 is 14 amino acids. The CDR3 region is CASRTDRDLQPQHF. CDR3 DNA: TGTGCCAGCAGGACGGACAGGGACCTTCAGCCCCAGCATTTT.

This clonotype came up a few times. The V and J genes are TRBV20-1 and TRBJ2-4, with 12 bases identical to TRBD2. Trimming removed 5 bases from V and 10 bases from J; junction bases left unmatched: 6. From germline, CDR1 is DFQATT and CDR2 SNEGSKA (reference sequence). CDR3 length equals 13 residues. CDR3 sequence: CSALTSGGLIQYF. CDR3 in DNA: TGCAGTGCTTTAACTAGCGGGGGGCTGATTCAGTACTTC.

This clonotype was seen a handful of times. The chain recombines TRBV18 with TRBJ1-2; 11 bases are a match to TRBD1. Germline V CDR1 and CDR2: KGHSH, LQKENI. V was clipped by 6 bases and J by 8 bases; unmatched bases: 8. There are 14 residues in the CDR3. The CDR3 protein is CASSQTGQGDGYTF. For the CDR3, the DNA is TGTGCCAGCTCTCAGACGGGACAGGGGGACGGCTACACCTTC.

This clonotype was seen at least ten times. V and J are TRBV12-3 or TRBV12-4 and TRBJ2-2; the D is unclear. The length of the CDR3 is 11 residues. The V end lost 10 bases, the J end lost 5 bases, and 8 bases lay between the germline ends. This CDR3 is CATAETGELFF. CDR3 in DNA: TGTGCCACCGCGGAAACCGGGGAGCTGTTTTTT.

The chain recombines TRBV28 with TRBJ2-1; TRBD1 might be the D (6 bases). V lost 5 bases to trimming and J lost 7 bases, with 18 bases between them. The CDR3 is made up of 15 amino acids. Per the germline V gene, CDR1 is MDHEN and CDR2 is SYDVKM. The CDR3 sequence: CASSVQGRGKNEQFF. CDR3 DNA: TGTGCCAGCAGTGTACAGGGTAGAGGGAAGAATGAGCAGTTCTTC.

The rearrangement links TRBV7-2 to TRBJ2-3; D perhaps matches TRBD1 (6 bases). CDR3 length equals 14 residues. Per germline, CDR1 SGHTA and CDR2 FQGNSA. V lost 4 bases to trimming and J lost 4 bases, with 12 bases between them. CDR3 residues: CASSSQGSADTQYF. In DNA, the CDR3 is TGTGCCAGCAGCTCCCAGGGGAGCGCAGATACGCAGTATTTT.

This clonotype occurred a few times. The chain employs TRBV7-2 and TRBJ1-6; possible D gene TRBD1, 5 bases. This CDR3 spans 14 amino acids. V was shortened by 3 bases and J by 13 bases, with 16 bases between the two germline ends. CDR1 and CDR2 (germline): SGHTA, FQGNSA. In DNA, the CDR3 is TGTGCCAGCAGCTTGGGGCTGTTTAACGGGCCCCTCCACTTT. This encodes CASSLGLFNGPLHF.

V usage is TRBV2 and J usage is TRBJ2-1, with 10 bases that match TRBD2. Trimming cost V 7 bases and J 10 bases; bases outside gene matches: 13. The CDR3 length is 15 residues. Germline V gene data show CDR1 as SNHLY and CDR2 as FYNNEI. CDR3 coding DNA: TGTGCCAGCACCACCCTAGCGGGGGAGTTCACGGAGCAGTTCTTC. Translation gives CASTTLAGEFTEQFF.

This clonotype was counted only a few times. CDR3 nucleotides: TGTGCCAGCAGCGTACAGACAGGTTCCTATGGCTACACCTTC. This sequence encodes CASSVQTGSYGYTF. The chain is built from TRBV7-2 and TRBJ1-2, with a tentative D call TRBD1 (6 bases). From germline, CDR1 is SGHTA and CDR2 FQGNSA. Between the trimmed V and J ends, which lost 5 bases and 4 bases, there was a span of 14 bases. CDR3 length equals 14 residues.

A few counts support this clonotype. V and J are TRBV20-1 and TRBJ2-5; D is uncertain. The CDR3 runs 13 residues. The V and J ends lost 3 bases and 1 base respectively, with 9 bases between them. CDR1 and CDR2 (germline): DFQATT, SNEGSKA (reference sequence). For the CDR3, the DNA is TGCAGTGCTAGGGCGCGAGCCCAAGAGACCCAGTACTTC. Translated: CSARARAQETQYF.

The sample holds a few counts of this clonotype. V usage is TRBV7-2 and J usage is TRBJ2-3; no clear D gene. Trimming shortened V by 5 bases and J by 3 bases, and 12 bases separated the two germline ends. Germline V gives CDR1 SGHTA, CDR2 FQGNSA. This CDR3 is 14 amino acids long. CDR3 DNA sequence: TGTGCCAGCAGCCAGGACCAATTGACAGATACGCAGTATTTT. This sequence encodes CASSQDQLTDTQYF. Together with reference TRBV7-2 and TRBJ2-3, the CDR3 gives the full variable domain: GAGVSQSPSNKVTEKGKDVELRCDPISGHTALYWYRQSLGQGLEFLIYFQGNSAPDKSGLPSDRFSAERTGGSVSTLTIQRTQQEDSAVYLCASSQDQLTDTQYFGPGTRLTVL.

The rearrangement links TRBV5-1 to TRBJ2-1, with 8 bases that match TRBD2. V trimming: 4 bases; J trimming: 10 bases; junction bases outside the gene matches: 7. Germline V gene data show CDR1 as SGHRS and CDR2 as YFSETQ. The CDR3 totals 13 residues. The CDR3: CASSIGGAVEQFF. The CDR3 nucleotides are TGCGCCAGCAGCATCGGGGGGGCGGTAGAGCAGTTCTTC.

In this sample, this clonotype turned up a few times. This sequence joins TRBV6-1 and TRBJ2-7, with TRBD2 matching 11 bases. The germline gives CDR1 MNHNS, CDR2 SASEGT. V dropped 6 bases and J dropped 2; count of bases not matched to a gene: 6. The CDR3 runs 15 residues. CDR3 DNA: TGTGCCAGCAGCCGTAGCGGGGGGGCGGCCTACGAGCAGTACTTC. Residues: CASSRSGGAAYEQYF.

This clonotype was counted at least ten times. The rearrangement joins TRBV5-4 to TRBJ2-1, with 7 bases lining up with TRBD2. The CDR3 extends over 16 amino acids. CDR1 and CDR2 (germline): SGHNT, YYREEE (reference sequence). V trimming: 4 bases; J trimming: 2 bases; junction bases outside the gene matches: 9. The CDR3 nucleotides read TGTGCCAGCAGCCCCGGACTAGACGATGCCTACAATGAGCAGTTCTTC. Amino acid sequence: CASSPGLDDAYNEQFF.

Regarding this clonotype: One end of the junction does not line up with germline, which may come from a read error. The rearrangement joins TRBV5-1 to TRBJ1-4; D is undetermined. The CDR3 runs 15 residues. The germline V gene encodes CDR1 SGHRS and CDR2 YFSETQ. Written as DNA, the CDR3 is TGCGCCAGCAGCCAGCCCGGCCGCGGAGGTAAAAAACTGTTTTTC. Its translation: CASSQPGRGGKKLFF.

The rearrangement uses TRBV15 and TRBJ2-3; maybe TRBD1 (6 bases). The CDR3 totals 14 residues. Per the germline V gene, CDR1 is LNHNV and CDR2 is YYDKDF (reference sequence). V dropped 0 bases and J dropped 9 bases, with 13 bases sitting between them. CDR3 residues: CATSRDTGLGTQYF. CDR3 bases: TGTGCCACCAGCAGAGATACAGGGCTAGGCACGCAGTATTTT.

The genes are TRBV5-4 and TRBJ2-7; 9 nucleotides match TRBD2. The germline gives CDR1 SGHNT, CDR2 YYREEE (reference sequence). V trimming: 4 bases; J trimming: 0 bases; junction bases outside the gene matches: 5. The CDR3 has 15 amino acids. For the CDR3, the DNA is TGTGCCAGCAGCCGTAGCGGGGGCAGCTCCTACGAGCAGTACTTC. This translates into CASSRSGGSSYEQYF.

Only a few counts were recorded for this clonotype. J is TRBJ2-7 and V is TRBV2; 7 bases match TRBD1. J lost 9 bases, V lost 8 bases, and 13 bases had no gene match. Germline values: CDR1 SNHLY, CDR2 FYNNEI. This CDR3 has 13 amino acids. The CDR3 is CASRQGPESWQYF. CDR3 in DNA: TGTGCCAGCCGACAGGGACCCGAGTCGTGGCAGTACTTC. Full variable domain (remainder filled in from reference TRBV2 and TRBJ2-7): EPEVTQTPSHQVTQMGQEVILRCVPISNHLYFYWYRQILGQKVEFLVSFYNNEISEKSEIFDDQFSVERPDGSNFTLKIRSTKLEDSAMYFCASRQGPESWQYFGPGTRLTVT.

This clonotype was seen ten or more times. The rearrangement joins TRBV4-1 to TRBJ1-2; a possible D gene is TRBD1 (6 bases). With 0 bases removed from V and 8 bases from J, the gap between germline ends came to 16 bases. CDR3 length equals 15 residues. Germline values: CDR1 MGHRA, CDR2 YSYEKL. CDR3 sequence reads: CASSQEPAGADGYTF. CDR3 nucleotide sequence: TGCGCCAGCAGCCAAGAGCCCGCAGGGGCGGACGGCTACACCTTC.